Listed below are T cell receptor beta chains from one sample, sequenced in a study of cytomegalovirus exposure and HLA in healthy donors. The protocol was immunoSEQ multiplex PCR, while the TCRdb copy is restricted to in-frame clones and leaves out a portion. The sample shows about 160,000 clones, roughly 90% of them seen only once. The sequenced sample consisted of PBMCs. These receptors all come from a young woman in good health and CMV-seropositive. Each CDR3 is given with its conserved first and last residue.

CASSRTGSYSNQPQHF	TRBV2	TRBJ1-5
CASKAGDSQYF	TRBV10-2	TRBJ2-3
CASRSGLGSGYTF	TRBV28	TRBJ1-2
CASSSRDFGETQYF	TRBV7-3	TRBJ2-5
CASSPQSTDTQYF	TRBV28	TRBJ2-3
CASSIGPGSNEQFF	TRBV19	TRBJ2-1
CASSPRGLAGVHEQFF	TRBV11-3	TRBJ2-1
CASSLVSGVDEAFF	TRBV7-8	TRBJ1-1
CASSLMHGSLNEQFF	TRBV7-3	TRBJ2-1
CASSPRVYEQYF	TRBV28	TRBJ2-7
CASTLAGANEQFF	TRBV6-5	TRBJ2-1
CASSLLPENIQYF	TRBV5-8	TRBJ2-4
CASSEPGQGQVKLFF	TRBV28	TRBJ1-4
CASSVGASGQGLYEQYF	TRBV9	TRBJ2-7
CASSLMGQVKGYTF	TRBV27	TRBJ1-2
CASSLAGDGGQPQHF	TRBV5-6	TRBJ1-5
CASSSPGQGAFF	TRBV7-3	TRBJ1-1
CASSDWGLNTEAFF	TRBV6-1	TRBJ1-1
CASRGQGTYEQYF	TRBV6-5	TRBJ2-7
CSVGDRGSTNEKLFF	TRBV29-1	TRBJ1-4
CASSVRTGANEQFF	TRBV9	TRBJ2-1
CASNNAQGANNQPQHF	TRBV28	TRBJ1-5
CASSWTGGRGYTF	TRBV27	TRBJ1-2
CASSPLGGGGANVLTF	TRBV5-1	TRBJ2-6
CASSIRTSGTDTQYF	TRBV11-3	TRBJ2-3
CASSQDRGIQETQYF	TRBV4-1	TRBJ2-5